Listed here are 13 T cell receptor beta chains from one sample, sequenced in a study of lymphopenia after photon versus proton radiotherapy. Libraries were prepared by immunoSEQ multiplex PCR; TCRdb keeps only in-frame clonotypes and omits some of them. The profile shows 35,000 to 40,000 clones, over 75% of them singletons. The source was peripheral blood, collected from a patient treated with photon-based radiotherapy. These receptors were taken from a man aged 50 to 60 with gastric cancer.

The genes are TRBV23-1 and TRBJ2-5; TRBD2 is a possible D gene (6 bases). TRBV23-1 is an ORF; its function is uncertain. V shed 6 bases and J shed 2 bases, with 16 bases lying between them. The CDR3 is 15 amino acids. This CDR3 is CASRPGLSGQETQYF. CDR3 in DNA: TGCGCCAGCAGACCGGGACTCTCGGGACAAGAGACCCAGTACTTC.

The genes are TRBV6-1 and TRBJ2-7, with 7 bases lining up with TRBD2. V dropped 6 bases and J dropped 6; count of bases not matched to a gene: 11. This CDR3 spans 14 amino acids. CDR1 MNHNS and CDR2 SASEGT come from the germline V gene. The CDR3 sequence is CASRLGGGLLEQYF. CDR3 coding DNA: TGTGCCAGCAGGCTGGGGGGGGGTCTCCTCGAGCAGTACTTC.

This CDR3 is CASRSSGGGRSNQPQHF. CDR3 bases: TGTGCCAGCCGATCATCCGGGGGGGGACGCAGCAATCAGCCCCAGCATTTT. The chain employs TRBV7-8 and TRBJ1-5, with a possible D match to TRBD1 (5 bases). The V end was cut by 8 bases, the J end by 1 base, with 21 bases between. CDR3 length: 17 amino acids. Per the germline V gene, CDR1 is SGHVS and CDR2 is FQNEAQ.

V is TRBV5-6 and J is TRBJ1-1; unclear D gene. CDR1 and CDR2 from the germline V gene are SGHDT and YYEEEE. Trimming removed 0 bases from V and 12 bases from J, with 9 bases in between. There are 11 residues in the CDR3. The chain's CDR3 is CASSLEGNPFF. The CDR3 nucleotides read TGTGCCAGCAGCTTGGAGGGTAATCCTTTCTTT.

The V gene is TRBV7-9, the J gene TRBJ2-3; tentative D call: TRBD2 (6 bases). The V end was cut by 5 bases, the J end by 1 base, with 10 bases between. The CDR3 is made up of 14 amino acids. Germline CDR1 reads SEHNR; CDR2 reads FQNEAQ (reference sequence). The CDR3 DNA follows: TGTGCCAGCAGCGATACTAGCCGCACAGATACGCAGTATTTT. Its protein is CASSDTSRTDTQYF.

The V and J genes are TRBV4-3 and TRBJ2-1; 8 positions match TRBD2. Unmatched junction bases numbered 11, after V lost 4 bases and J lost 6 bases. This CDR3 is built from 16 residues. CDR1 LGHNA and CDR2 YSLEER come from the germline V gene. Written as DNA, the CDR3 is TGCGCCAGCAGCCCCCCGCCGGGACTAGGGGGCAATGAGCAGTTCTTC. Translating it yields CASSPPPGLGGNEQFF.

The V gene is TRBV4-1, the J gene TRBJ1-5, with D hard to call. V was trimmed by 3 bases and J by 3 bases, leaving 12 bases between them. Per germline, CDR1 MGHRA and CDR2 YSYEKL. The CDR3 length is 15 residues. CDR3 DNA: TGCGCCAGCAGCCAGTTTTACATAAACAATCAGCCCCAGCATTTT. Translating gives CASSQFYINNQPQHF.

The V and J genes are TRBV10-3 and TRBJ2-7, with D perhaps given as TRBD1 or TRBD2 (5 bases each). V lost 0 bases and J 0 bases, leaving 15 bases between the germline ends. Germline CDR1 and CDR2: ENHRY and SYGVKD. There are 17 residues in the CDR3. The CDR3: CAISESGTGSSSYEQYF. The DNA for the CDR3 is TGTGCCATCAGTGAGTCAGGGACGGGCTCTAGCTCCTACGAGCAGTACTTC.

The CDR3 loop reads CASSSGTSGTGELFF. The CDR3 DNA reads as TGCGCCAGCAGCTCCGGGACTAGCGGCACCGGGGAGCTGTTTTTT. The rearrangement joins TRBV5-1 to TRBJ2-2, with 11 positions matching TRBD2. This CDR3 comprises 15 residues. With 3 bases clipped from V and 4 bases from J, the junction kept 2 bases outside the gene matches. The V gene's germline CDR1 is SGHRS and CDR2 YFSETQ. Full variable domain (remainder filled in from reference TRBV5-1 and TRBJ2-2): KAGVTQTPRYLIKTRGQQVTLSCSPISGHRSVSWYQQTPGQGLQFLFEYFSETQRNKGNFPGRFSGRQFSNSRSEMNVSTLELGDSALYLCASSSGTSGTGELFFGEGSRLTVL.

This clone was counted once. The genes are TRBV19 and TRBJ2-7; D is perhaps TRBD1 or TRBD2 (6 bases each). The CDR3 is 15 residues long. Germline assignment: CDR1 LNHDA and CDR2 SQIVND (reference sequence). V lost 1 base and J lost 3, with 13 bases in between. CDR3 in DNA: TGTGCCAGTAGTATAGGAGAGGGGGAGGTCTACGAGCAGTACTTC. Residues: CASSIGEGEVYEQYF.

The rearrangement uses TRBV5-3 and TRBJ1-1, with D possibly matching TRBD1 (5 bases). TRBV5-3 is an open reading frame, and its role is uncertain. CDR3 length: 14 residues. V was pared by 1 base and J by 0 bases, with 7 bases between. CDR3 sequence reads: CARSLWGMNTEAFF. The CDR3 nucleotides are TGTGCCAGAAGCTTGTGGGGGATGAACACTGAAGCTTTCTTT.

The chain employs TRBV5-6 and TRBJ1-1; TRBD1 matches 10 bases. Germline CDR1 and CDR2: SGHDT and YYEEEE. Trimming cost V 2 bases and J 10 bases; bases outside gene matches: 5. The CDR3 spans 13 residues. The DNA of the CDR3 is TGTGCCAGCAGCTTAAAATGGGACAGGGGAGCTTTCTTT. It specifies CASSLKWDRGAFF.

The chain uses TRBV20-1 and TRBJ1-2; D remains ambiguous. V dropped 7 bases and J dropped 6 bases, with 12 bases sitting between them. The CDR3 extends over 11 amino acids. From germline, CDR1 is DFQATT and CDR2 SNEGSKA (reference sequence). Here the CDR3 DNA reads TGCAGTGTGACTGGGAAAAATGGCTACACCTTC. Translated, it gives CSVTGKNGYTF.